This T cell receptor beta chain comes out of a study of persistence of HIV-infected CD4 T cells. Study in general: Up to about 180 mL blood was drawn at multiple time points; a couple of donors had single-time leukapheresis. Study-wide results and limits: TCR analyses could not target the rare provirus-carrying CMV-responding cells.

V lost 3 bases to trimming and J lost 3 bases, with 16 bases between them. This CDR3 contains 15 residues. CDR1 and CDR2 (germline): DFQATT, SNEGSKA (reference sequence). This was the immunoSEQ version 4 assay in survey mode. Produced via immunoSEQ multiplex PCR; TCRdb's table is partial and in-frame only. This table has some 23,000 clones, about 74% appearing once. Turning to this clone: Its target is unknown.

An overlapping HIV-1 Gag peptide pool stimulated these cells at 0.95 to 1 ug/peptide/mL. Sorting of responding CD4+ T cells relied on upregulated CD40 ligand together with CD69. The sequence derives from an adult man with HIV who was CMV-seropositive. The J gene is TRBJ2-3, the V gene TRBV20-1; D is possibly TRBD2 (7 bases). The sequences come from CD4+ T cells sorted from PBMCs after approximately 19-hour stimulation, collected from a patient who received antiretroviral therapy. Here the CDR3 DNA reads TGCAGTGCTAGTAGGGGGGGGGCCATGACAGATACGCAGTATTTT. It encodes CSASRGGAMTDTQYF.